Listed here are 6 T cell receptor beta chains from one sample, sequenced in a study of CD8+CD57+ T cells in acquired aplastic anemia. Template material for TCR beta VDJ and CDR3 profiling consisted of genomic DNA. TCRdb re-called the reads with MiXCR, one entry per CDR3 protein. The sample has about 110,000 distinct CDR3 sequences, 50% to 65% seen once; the top ten hold about 32%. Sequencing was carried out using sorted CD4+, CD8+, or CD8+CD57+ T cells (not recorded which) from PBMCs. These receptors were taken from a human donor in good health, serving as a control.

This clonotype was counted many times. The chain couples TRBV29-1 to TRBJ1-1; 9 bases fit TRBD1. The CDR3 has 12 residues. The J segment lost 4 bases and the V segment lost 3 bases, leaving 0 bases of the junction unmatched. Germline loops: CDR1 SQVTM, CDR2 ANQGSEA. CDR3 nucleotide sequence: TGCAGCGTTGAGACAGGGGGCACTGAAGCTTTCTTT. The encoded protein is CSVETGGTEAFF.

This rearrangement joins TRBV20-1 to TRBJ1-5; D not certain. V shed 3 bases and J shed 0 bases, with 6 bases lying between them. This CDR3 is 13 amino acids long. Germline-derived CDR1 and CDR2 are DFQATT and SNEGSKA (reference sequence). The CDR3 here is CSARDGSNQPQHF. CDR3 coding DNA: TGCAGTGCTAGGGACGGTAGCAATCAGCCCCAGCATTTT.

DNA of the CDR3: TGTGCCACCAGTGATGAGGACAGGGGCGGTCAGCCCCAGTACTTC. This encodes CATSDEDRGGQPQYF. The V gene is TRBV24-1, the J gene TRBJ2-5, with 9 bases lining up with TRBD1. V lost 3 bases to trimming and J lost 9 bases; unmatched junction nucleotides: 10. Germline loops: CDR1 KGHDR, CDR2 SFDVKD. This CDR3 spans 15 amino acids.

This clonotype was detected many times. The chain uses TRBV27 and TRBJ2-1, with D unresolved. The CDR3 loop spans 13 amino acids. From germline, CDR1 is MNHEY and CDR2 SMNVEV (reference sequence). V was clipped by 3 bases and J by 7 bases, with 10 bases between them. CDR3 in DNA: TGTGCCAGCAGTTTTAATGTTGGGAATGAGCAGTTCTTC. The encoded protein is CASSFNVGNEQFF.

The chain carries TRBV2 and TRBJ2-7, with D perhaps matching TRBD1 (5 bases). The germline V gene encodes CDR1 SNHLY and CDR2 FYNNEI. CDR3 length equals 15 residues. The ends were cut back, 2 bases at V and 0 bases at J, with 11 bases in the middle. CDR3 residues: CASSESLDNSYEQYF. CDR3 coding DNA: TGTGCCAGCAGTGAAAGTCTGGACAACTCCTACGAGCAGTACTTC.

The chain employs TRBV9 and TRBJ1-1; D unresolved. Germline lookup yields CDR1 SGDLS and CDR2 YYNGEE. Deletions cut 3 bases from V and 6 bases from J, with 9 bases between. This CDR3 spans 12 amino acids. The CDR3 spells CASSAGPSEAFF. The CDR3 DNA follows: TGTGCCAGCAGCGCTGGACCTTCTGAAGCTTTCTTT.